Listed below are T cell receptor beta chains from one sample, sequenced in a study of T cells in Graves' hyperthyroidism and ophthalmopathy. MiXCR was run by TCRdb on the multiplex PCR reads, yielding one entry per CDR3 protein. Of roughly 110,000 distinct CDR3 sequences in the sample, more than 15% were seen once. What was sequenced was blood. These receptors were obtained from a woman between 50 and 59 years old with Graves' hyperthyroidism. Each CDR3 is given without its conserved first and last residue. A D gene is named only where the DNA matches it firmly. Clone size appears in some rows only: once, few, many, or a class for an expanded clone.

SVDGQGGGELF | TRBD1 | TRBV29-1 | many | TRBJ2-2
ASSQVGGGTQY | TRBD2 | TRBV3-1 | many | TRBJ2-5
ASKPTGTRKGSEQY | TRBD2 | TRBV28 | many | TRBJ2-7
ASSYGRENEQF | - | TRBV6-2/TRBV6-3 | many | TRBJ2-1
ASSIGTGSLDEQF | TRBD1 | TRBV19 | many | TRBJ2-1
ASSIPPDTEAF | - | TRBV19 | many | TRBJ1-1
ATSRALAGVIDTQY | TRBD2 | TRBV15 | many | TRBJ2-3
ASSLEVGEQF | - | TRBV2 | many | TRBJ2-1
ASSPKGYEQY | - | TRBV18 | - | TRBJ2-7
ASSPVGTGGARTDTQY | - | TRBV7-9 | many | TRBJ2-3